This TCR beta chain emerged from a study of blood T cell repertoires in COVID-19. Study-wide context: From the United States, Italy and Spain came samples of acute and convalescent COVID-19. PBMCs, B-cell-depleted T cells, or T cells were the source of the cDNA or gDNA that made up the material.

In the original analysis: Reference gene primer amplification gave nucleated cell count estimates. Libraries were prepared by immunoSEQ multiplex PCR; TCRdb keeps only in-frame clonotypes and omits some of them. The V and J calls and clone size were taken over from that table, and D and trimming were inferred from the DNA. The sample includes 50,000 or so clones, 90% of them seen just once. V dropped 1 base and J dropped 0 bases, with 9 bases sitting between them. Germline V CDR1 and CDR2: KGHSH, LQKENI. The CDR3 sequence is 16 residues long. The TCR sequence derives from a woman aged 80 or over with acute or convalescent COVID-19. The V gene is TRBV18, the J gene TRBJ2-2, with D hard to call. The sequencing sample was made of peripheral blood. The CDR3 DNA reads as TGTGCCAGCTCACCACTTCTGGAGACGAACACCGGGGAGCTGTTTTTT. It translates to CASSPLLETNTGELFF.